One T cell receptor beta chain is described in this entry. Antigen specificity is unknown. The CDR3 loop spans 13 amino acids. The germline V gene encodes CDR1 ENHRY and CDR2 SYGVKD. V was pared by 11 bases and J by 4 bases, with 17 bases between. This specimen belongs to a study of cytomegalovirus exposure and HLA in healthy donors. Notes on the study in general: Analysis was carried out at a later point, and it linked a missense DCLRE1C variant to TCR beta V- and J-gene trimming.

PCR amplification relied on 60 Vbeta primers (plus 13 Jbeta primers). The protocol was immunoSEQ multiplex PCR, while the TCRdb copy is restricted to in-frame clones and leaves out a portion. The profile shows 150,000 to 200,000 clones, around four fifths of them singletons. The V call is TRBV10-3, the J call TRBJ1-2; D might be TRBD1 (5 bases). Sequencing used PBMCs. The receptor was isolated from a man younger than 30 in good health and CMV-seronegative. The CDR3 bases are TGTGCCGCCGCAGGGAGGGACGGCTATGGCTACACCTTC. It translates to CAAAGRDGYGYTF.